This is a list of T cell receptor beta chains from one sample in a study of CD8 T cells in Susac syndrome. TCRdb re-analysed the immunoSEQ multiplex PCR reads in MiXCR, keeping a single row per CDR3 protein. Here the sample spans 180,000 or so distinct CDR3 sequences, about 95% being singletons. The source material was CD4+ T cells from PBMCs. The receptors stem from a human donor in good health. Both conserved end residues are part of each CDR3. D genes are given only for firm matches. Where a row states a size, it is once, few, many or the class of an expanded clone; other rows omit it.

clone_size j_call d_call v_call cdr3_aa cdr3_nt
NA TRBJ2-4 TRBD2 TRBV6-2/TRBV6-3 CASSFGTSGLRTYIQYF TGTGCCAGCAGTTTCGGGACTAGCGGTTTAAGAACGTACATTCAGTACTTC
NA TRBJ2-1 NA TRBV7-2 CASSLDHSYNEQFF TGTGCCAGCAGCTTAGATCACAGCTACAATGAGCAGTTCTTC
NA TRBJ1-1 NA TRBV7-9 CASSLDLQSNTEAFF TGTGCCAGCAGCTTAGACCTACAATCGAACACTGAAGCTTTCTTT
NA TRBJ1-2 NA TRBV29-1 CSALDRNYGYTF TGCAGCGCTTTAGACAGGAACTATGGCTACACCTTC
NA TRBJ2-1 NA TRBV18 CASSPSAQRNEQFF TGTGCCAGCTCACCGTCGGCGCAGCGGAATGAGCAGTTCTTC
NA TRBJ2-1 NA TRBV30 CAWSEVPGLNEQFF TGTGCCTGGAGTGAGGTCCCGGGACTCAATGAGCAGTTCTTC
NA TRBJ2-5 TRBD2 TRBV6-5 CASSYGGGSGYQETQYF TGTGCCAGCAGTTACGGGGGAGGTAGCGGGTACCAAGAGACCCAGTACTTC
NA TRBJ1-2 NA TRBV3-1 CASSHGGPGYTF TGTGCCAGCAGCCACGGCGGACCTGGCTACACCTTC
NA TRBJ2-2 NA TRBV30 CAWGRSNTGELFF TGTGCCTGGGGACGGTCGAACACCGGGGAGCTGTTTTTT
NA TRBJ2-1 NA TRBV30 CAWTPPELSYNEQFF TGTGCCTGGACTCCACCTGAACTCTCCTACAATGAGCAGTTCTTC
NA TRBJ1-1 NA TRBV7-2 CASSPRAGAYTEAFF TGTGCCAGCAGCCCTAGAGCGGGGGCATACACTGAAGCTTTCTTT
NA TRBJ2-2 TRBD2 TRBV20-1 CSAKRTSGTGELFF TGCAGTGCGAAGAGGACTAGCGGGACCGGGGAGCTGTTTTTT
NA TRBJ2-7 NA TRBV28 CASSQSAAGGEEQYF TGTGCCAGCAGTCAGTCAGCGGCTGGGGGAGAAGAGCAGTACTTC
NA TRBJ2-3 TRBD2 TRBV20-1 CSARIPQRESGDTQYF TGCAGTGCTCGCATCCCCCAGCGGGAGTCAGGGGATACGCAGTATTTT
NA TRBJ1-5 NA TRBV20-1 CSVLTQGGNQPQHF TGCAGTGTCCTAACCCAGGGTGGCAATCAGCCCCAGCATTTT
NA TRBJ2-6 NA TRBV15 CATSSYRVGANVLTF TGTGCCACCAGCTCGTACAGGGTTGGGGCCAACGTCCTGACTTTC
NA TRBJ1-2 NA TRBV28 CASRPARNGAGYTF TGTGCCAGCAGACCTGCACGGAACGGGGCCGGCTACACCTTC
NA TRBJ2-5 NA TRBV15 CATSRGGRVETQYF TGTGCCACCAGCAGAGGAGGGAGAGTGGAGACCCAGTACTTC
NA TRBJ2-5 NA TRBV28 CASRRTGQETQYF TGTGCCAGCAGAAGGACGGGGCAAGAGACCCAGTACTTC
NA TRBJ2-3 TRBD2 TRBV5-6 CASNLYPAGDTDTQYF TGTGCCAGCAACTTGTACCCAGCGGGGGACACAGATACGCAGTATTTT
NA TRBJ2-5 TRBD2 TRBV3-1 CASSQDRLAGAQETQYF TGTGCCAGCAGCCAAGATCGACTAGCGGGAGCACAAGAGACCCAGTACTTC
once TRBJ2-1 TRBD2 TRBV20-1 CSASIFASGANEQFF TGCAGTGCTAGCATCTTCGCTAGCGGGGCTAATGAGCAGTTCTTC
once TRBJ2-3 TRBD2 TRBV6-1 CASSRGLAGGRSDTQYF TGTGCCAGCAGTAGAGGACTAGCGGGAGGTAGATCAGATACGCAGTATTTT
NA TRBJ2-7 NA TRBV5-6 CASSFWAGRSYEQYF TGTGCCAGCAGCTTCTGGGCAGGGAGGTCCTACGAGCAGTACTTC
NA TRBJ1-1 NA TRBV20-1 CSATLTTGTEAFF TGCAGTGCGACCTTAACCACAGGCACTGAAGCTTTCTTT
NA TRBJ1-1 NA TRBV4-3 CASSQDWRGNTEAFF TGCGCCAGCAGCCAAGATTGGCGGGGGAACACTGAAGCTTTCTTT